These 26 T cell receptor beta chains were sequenced from one sample in a study of regulatory T cells in long-lasting Graves disease. Library construction for TCR beta used iRepertoire HTBI primers and Arm-PCR of CDR3 regions. TCRdb processed the multiplex PCR reads anew with MiXCR; each CDR3 protein has one entry. The data show 500,000 or so distinct CDR3 sequences, with about 16% seen just once and 20% to 25% held by the top ten. Time point denoted: newly diagnosed GD, antithyroid drugs for less than 3 months. RNA isolated from PBMCs was used to make the TCR library. These data were also filed under a second study, of T cells in Graves' hyperthyroidism and ophthalmopathy.

The sequencing here drew on peripheral blood mononuclear cells (PBMCs), taken at new diagnosis, from a patient treated with antithyroid drugs. These TCRs come from a woman aged 35-65 years with Graves disease.

This clonotype was detected once. Germline and junction disagree at one end, which may indicate a read error. CDR3 nucleotides: TGTGGATCCCGAGCGGCGTCCCAAGAGGTGCCGCGCTTC. It specifies CGSRAASQEVPRF. V gene TRBV7-6 combines with J gene TRBJ2-5, with D possibly TRBD2 on 5 matching bases. Per germline, CDR1 SGHVS and CDR2 FNYEAQ. CDR3 length: 13 amino acids.

This clonotype was seen ten or more times. The V and J genes are TRBV12-3 or TRBV12-4 and TRBJ1-2, with 9 bases fitting TRBD1. This CDR3 spans 14 amino acids. V was pared by 6 bases and J by 4 bases, with 6 bases of the junction left unmatched. The CDR3 here is CASRPGQGGYGYTF. As DNA, the CDR3 is TGTGCCAGCAGACCGGGACAGGGTGGCTATGGCTACACCTTC.

This clonotype is categorized as medium-sized. The chain uses TRBV6-2 or TRBV6-3 and TRBJ2-7; TRBD2 matches at 10 bases. In germline, CDR1 is MNHEY, CDR2 SVGEGT. The trim removed 6 bases at V and 2 bases at J, leaving 4 bases unmatched. The CDR3 contains 14 residues. CDR3: CASSPGLATYEQYF. The CDR3 DNA is TGTGCCAGCAGCCCGGGACTAGCGACCTACGAGCAGTACTTC.

This clonotype was detected ten times or more. The chain couples TRBV3-1 to TRBJ1-5, with TRBD1 identical over 9 bases. The ends lost 8 bases at V and 7 bases at J; junction bases unmatched: 9. The CDR3 is made up of 14 amino acids. The V gene's germline CDR1 is LGHDT and CDR2 YNNKEL (reference sequence). CDR3 sequence reads: CASGSGQGGQPQHF. The CDR3 DNA sequence: TGTGCCAGCGGATCGGGACAGGGAGGGCAGCCCCAGCATTTT. The whole variable domain, remainder taken from reference TRBV3-1 and TRBJ1-5, is DTAVSQTPKYLVTQMGNDKSIKCEQNLGHDTMYWYKQDSKKFLKIMFSYNNKELIINETVPNRFSPKSPDKAHLNLHINSLELGDSAVYFCASGSGQGGQPQHFGDGTRLSIL.

This clonotype was counted at least ten times. This chain connects TRBV3-1 to TRBJ1-1, with D uncertain. Trimming took 3 bases from V and 4 from J, leaving 9 bases between them. The CDR3 spans 13 residues. Germline V gene lookup returns CDR1 LGHDT and CDR2 YNNKEL (reference sequence). The CDR3 here is CASSQGSSTEAFF. For the CDR3, the DNA is TGTGCCAGCAGCCAGGGCTCGAGCACTGAAGCTTTCTTT. The full variable domain, completed using reference TRBV3-1 and TRBJ1-1, is DTAVSQTPKYLVTQMGNDKSIKCEQNLGHDTMYWYKQDSKKFLKIMFSYNNKELIINETVPNRFSPKSPDKAHLNLHINSLELGDSAVYFCASSQGSSTEAFFGQGTRLTVV.

For this clonotype: A read error may explain this, as a much larger clone is one base away. The chain links TRBV7-2 to TRBJ1-1; TRBD1 is a possible D gene (6 bases). V was pared by 6 bases and J by 10 bases, with 18 bases between. Germline CDR1 reads SGHTA; CDR2 reads FQGNSA. CDR3 length: 13 amino acids. DNA of the CDR3: TGTGCCAGCAGACGTAGACAGGTGGTTGGAGCTTTCTTT. Its protein is CASRRRQVVGAFF.

This clonotype has at least ten counts. The genes are TRBV6-2 or TRBV6-3 and TRBJ1-4; no firm D call. The CDR3 sequence is 17 residues long. Per the germline V gene, CDR1 is MNHEY and CDR2 is SVGEGT. Trimming took 0 bases from V and 0 from J, leaving 11 bases between them. As DNA, the CDR3 is TGTGCCAGCAGTTACTCGTGGCAGAGTGCAACTAATGAAAAACTGTTTTTT. Amino acid sequence: CASSYSWQSATNEKLFF.

In its sample, this clonotype was seen many times. This rearrangement joins TRBV12-3 or TRBV12-4 to TRBJ1-1; D is ambiguous. The CDR3 spans 14 residues. V lost 3 bases to trimming and J lost 1 base, with 9 bases between them. The CDR3 protein is CASSFTGKNTEAFF. As DNA, the CDR3 is TGTGCCAGCAGTTTCACGGGGAAGAACACTGAAGCTTTCTTT.

This clonotype has ten or more counts. The J gene is TRBJ2-7, the V gene TRBV6-1, with D unclear. In germline, CDR1 is MNHNS, CDR2 SASEGT. There are 15 residues in the CDR3. Trimming took 1 base from V and 0 from J, leaving 10 bases between them. The CDR3 loop is CASSEGPASSYEQYF. CDR3 bases: TGTGCCAGCAGTGAAGGACCGGCTAGCTCCTACGAGCAGTACTTC.

This clonotype was picked up many times. V and J are TRBV5-1 and TRBJ2-7, with 9 bases matching TRBD1. There are 14 residues in the CDR3. Trimming took 5 bases from V and 5 from J; bases not matched to a gene: 8. CDR1 and CDR2 from the germline V gene are SGHRS and YFSETQ. CDR3 DNA: TGCGCCAGCAGTTCCGGGACAGGGTTCCACGAGCAGTACTTC. This gives the protein CASSSGTGFHEQYF.

This clonotype was counted between two and nine times. V gene TRBV11-2 combines with J gene TRBJ2-1, with no clear D. With 2 bases removed from V and 4 bases from J, the gap between germline ends came to 21 bases. Germline loops: CDR1 SGHAT, CDR2 FQNNGV. CDR3 length: 18 residues. The CDR3 coding sequence is TGTGCCAGCAGCTTACGCTCTCGGCCAGGTTCCCCGTACAATGAGCAGTTCTTC. Its protein is CASSLRSRPGSPYNEQFF.

The chain employs TRBV4-1 and TRBJ2-6; unclear D gene. Trimming removed 2 bases from V and 0 bases from J, with 14 bases in between. Looked up from germline, CDR1 is MGHRA and CDR2 is YSYEKL. The CDR3 covers 18 residues. DNA for the CDR3: TGCGCCAGCAGCCAACCCCCCGGGTCGAACTCTGGGGCCAACGTCCTGACTTTC. Protein sequence: CASSQPPGSNSGANVLTF.

This clonotype was seen only a few times. The rearrangement links TRBV7-6 to TRBJ2-2; D might be TRBD2 (5 bases). CDR1 is SGHVS, CDR2 FNYEAQ, per germline. V dropped 3 bases and J dropped 7 bases, with 12 bases sitting between them. The CDR3 sequence is 14 residues long. CDR3 loop: CASSFKSAGGELFF. CDR3 coding DNA: TGTGCCAGCAGCTTTAAGAGCGCGGGCGGGGAGCTGTTTTTT.

Regarding this clonotype: This likely reflects a read error, since a far larger clone is one base away. V is TRBV6-4 and J is TRBJ1-5; D is possibly TRBD1 (5 bases). The CDR3 covers 14 residues. V was cut by 4 bases and J by 5 bases, with 12 bases left in between. Germline loops: CDR1 MRHNA, CDR2 SNTAGT. The DNA of the CDR3 is TGTGCCAGCAGTGGAGCTGGGGGTGATCAGCCCCAGCATTTT. Translated, it gives CASSGAGGDQPQHF.

This clonotype was seen ten or more times. The rearrangement joins TRBV12-3 or TRBV12-4 to TRBJ1-1; D is undetermined. V was shortened by 6 bases and J by 5 bases, with 13 bases between the two germline ends. The CDR3 loop spans 13 amino acids. The CDR3 region is CASSRKGRTEAFF. In DNA, the CDR3 is TGTGCCAGCAGCCGAAAGGGTAGGACTGAAGCTTTCTTT.

This chain uses TRBV27 with TRBJ1-6; no reliable D call. The CDR3 consists of 16 residues. Trimming took 0 bases from V and 7 from J, leaving 13 bases between them. Germline CDR1 is MNHEY and CDR2 is SMNVEV (reference sequence). CDR3 region: CASSLSWEVPNSPLHF. The DNA for the CDR3 is TGTGCCAGCAGTTTATCGTGGGAGGTGCCCAATTCACCCCTCCACTTT.

This clonotype appeared a few times. The CDR3 sequence is CSVPGQGLNEQFF. Here the CDR3 DNA reads TGCAGCGTGCCGGGACAGGGTCTTAATGAGCAGTTCTTC. The V call is TRBV29-1, the J call TRBJ2-1; 9 bases line up with TRBD1. The trim removed 6 bases at V and 7 bases at J, leaving 7 bases unmatched. The CDR3 covers 13 residues. Germline-derived CDR1 and CDR2 are SQVTM and ANQGSEA.

This clonotype was detected many times. The chain couples TRBV11-3 to TRBJ1-1; possibly TRBD1 for D (5 bases). Trimming shortened V by 8 bases and J by 3 bases, and 13 bases separated the two germline ends. The CDR3 has 13 residues. Germline loops: CDR1 SGHNT, CDR2 YENEEA. The CDR3 DNA reads TGTGCCAGCGCCGTTGGGGGGTACACTGAAGCTTTCTTT. Translated: CASAVGGYTEAFF.

The CDR3 nucleotides read TGTGCCAGCTCACCCACTTCGGATGAGCAGTTCTTC. It yields the protein CASSPTSDEQFF. The chain is built from TRBV18 and TRBJ2-1; D uncertain. Trimming removed 3 bases from V and 8 bases from J, with 8 bases in between. Germline CDR1 and CDR2: KGHSH and LQKENI. The CDR3 has 12 residues.

This chain uses TRBV3-1 with TRBJ1-1; D may be TRBD1 (6 bases). The CDR3 contains 15 residues. Trimming cost V 2 bases and J 4 bases, with 14 bases left between them. The germline V gene has CDR1 LGHDT and CDR2 YNNKEL (reference sequence). CDR3 coding DNA: TGTGCCAGCAGCCAATCTGGGACAAAGTTCACTGAAGCTTTCTTT. Encoded protein: CASSQSGTKFTEAFF.

This clonotype has a handful of counts. The gene calls are TRBV5-1 and TRBJ2-2, with 11 bases matching TRBD2. Germline V gene sequence: CDR1 SGHRS, CDR2 YFSETQ. Germline trimming cut 3 bases from V and 7 bases from J; bases unmatched to any gene: 5. The CDR3 consists of 15 residues. CDR3 in DNA: TGCGCCAGCAGCTCGACTAGCGGGGCTGGCGGGGAGCTGTTTTTT. Its translation is CASSSTSGAGGELFF.

The J gene is TRBJ1-2, the V gene TRBV6-1; no reliable D call. Deletions cut 5 bases from V and 7 bases from J, with 11 bases between. The V gene's germline CDR1 is MNHNS and CDR2 SASEGT. The CDR3 contains 12 residues. The CDR3 sequence is CASSRDAGGYTF. DNA of the CDR3: TGTGCCAGCAGTCGCGATGCCGGTGGCTACACCTTC.

This clonotype was seen a few times. V usage is TRBV16 and J usage is TRBJ1-5; D remains ambiguous. This CDR3 is 15 amino acids long. Germline loops: CDR1 KGHSY, CDR2 FQNENV. Trimming removed 0 bases at V and 11 bases at J, with 17 bases between. CDR3 DNA: TGTGCCAGCAGCCAATCGGGAGGTCAGTTCCCCTCCCAGCATTTT. It encodes CASSQSGGQFPSQHF.

Many counts were recorded for this clonotype. The chain recombines TRBV12-3 or TRBV12-4 with TRBJ2-7, with D possibly matching TRBD1 (6 bases). The CDR3 is made up of 17 amino acids. The V end was cut by 2 bases, the J end by 1 base, with 18 bases between. DNA for the CDR3: TGTGCCAGCAGTTTAAGGGCGTCGGACAGCGGTTCCTACGAGCAGTACTTC. It is translated as CASSLRASDSGSYEQYF.

The DNA for the CDR3 is TGTGCCTGGAGTCGGACAGGGACGAATCAGCCCCAGCATTTT. Amino acids: CAWSRTGTNQPQHF. The rearrangement uses TRBV30 and TRBJ1-5, with 8 bases lining up with TRBD1. CDR3 length: 14 amino acids. The junction had 4 bases not matched to a gene; V was cut back by 2 bases and J by 4 bases. Germline V CDR1 and CDR2: GTSNPN, SVGIG (reference sequence).

The chain employs TRBV28 and TRBJ1-3; D is undetermined. Germline loops: CDR1 MDHEN, CDR2 SYDVKM. This CDR3 is 14 amino acids long. The V end was cut by 6 bases, the J end by 0 bases, with 9 bases between. CDR3 sequence reads: CASRNQLSGNTIYF. The CDR3 DNA reads TGTGCCAGCAGGAACCAACTCTCTGGAAACACCATATATTTT.